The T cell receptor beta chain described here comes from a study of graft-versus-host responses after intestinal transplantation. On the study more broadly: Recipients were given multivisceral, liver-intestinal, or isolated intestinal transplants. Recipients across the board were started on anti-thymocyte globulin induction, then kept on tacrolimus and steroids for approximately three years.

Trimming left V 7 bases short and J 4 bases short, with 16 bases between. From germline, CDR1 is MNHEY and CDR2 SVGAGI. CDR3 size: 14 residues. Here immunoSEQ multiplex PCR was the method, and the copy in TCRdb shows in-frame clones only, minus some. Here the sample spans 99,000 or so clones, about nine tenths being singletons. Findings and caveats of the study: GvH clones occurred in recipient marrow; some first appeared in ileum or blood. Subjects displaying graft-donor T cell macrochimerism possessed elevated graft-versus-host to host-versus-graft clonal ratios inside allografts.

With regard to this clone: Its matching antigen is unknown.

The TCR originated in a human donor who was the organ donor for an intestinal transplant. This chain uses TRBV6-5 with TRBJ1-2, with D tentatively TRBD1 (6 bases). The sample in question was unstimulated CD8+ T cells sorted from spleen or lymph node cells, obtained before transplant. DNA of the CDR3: TGTGCCAGCACTCCCCGAGACAGGATCTATGGCTACACCTTC. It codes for CASTPRDRIYGYTF.